The present TCR beta chain was sequenced within a study of molecular identifiers for immune sequencing clone quantification. At least ten counts were recorded for this clonotype. Germline V gene sequence: CDR1 MNHEY, CDR2 SMNVEV (reference sequence). This CDR3 comprises 15 residues. The V gene end was trimmed by 6 bases and the J gene end by 2 bases; junction bases not matched to a gene: 6. TCRdb re-called the PCR reads through MiXCR, storing one row per CDR3 protein. The table includes 85,000 to 90,000 distinct CDR3 sequences, around 17% detected once. The rearrangement links TRBV27 to TRBJ2-3; 9 nucleotides align to TRBD1. The sample was naive CD8+ T cells from blood, with Jurkat cell RNA spiked in. Regarding subset: FACS-sorted CD8+CD4-CCR7+CD45RA+ naive T cells. The TCR originated in a human donor in good health. Some libraries in this study had Jurkat cell RNA spiked in. CDR3 protein: CASRPGTGFTDTQYF. CDR3 sequence (DNA): TGTGCCAGCAGACCCGGGACAGGGTTCACAGATACGCAGTATTTT.